This T cell receptor beta chain was retrieved from a study of blood T cell repertoires in COVID-19. Some clones are missing from TCRdb's copy, which holds only in-frame ones; the method was immunoSEQ multiplex PCR. Of a few hundred thousand clones listed, around 86% are singletons. The CDR3 loop spans 15 amino acids. Germline V CDR1 and CDR2: MDHEN, SYDVKM. Trimming shortened V by 5 bases and J by 5 bases, and 16 bases separated the two germline ends. This clonotype originated in a woman over 75 with COVID-19, enrolled during active disease. Input material: peripheral blood. This chain connects TRBV28 to TRBJ1-5; D is uncertain. The CDR3: CASSHDIRLDQPQHF. In DNA, the CDR3 is TGTGCCAGCAGTCACGACATTCGGTTAGATCAGCCCCAGCATTTT.